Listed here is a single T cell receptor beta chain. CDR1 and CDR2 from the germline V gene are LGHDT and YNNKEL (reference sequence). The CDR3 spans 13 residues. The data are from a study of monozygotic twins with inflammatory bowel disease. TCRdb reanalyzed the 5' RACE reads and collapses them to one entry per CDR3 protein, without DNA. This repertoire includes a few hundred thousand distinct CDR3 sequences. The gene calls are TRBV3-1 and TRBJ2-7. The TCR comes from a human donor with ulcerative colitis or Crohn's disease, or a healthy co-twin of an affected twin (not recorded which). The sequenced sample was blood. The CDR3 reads CASSPTSTYEQYF.